This TCR beta chain was sequenced during a study of blood T cell repertoires in COVID-19. Clones were sequenced by immunoSEQ multiplex PCR, and TCRdb holds only the in-frame ones, with some missing. Counted here are roughly 76,000 clones, more than 85% occurring once; the ten biggest clones make up roughly 14%. Per the germline V gene, CDR1 is LGHNA and CDR2 is YNFKEQ. The CDR3 loop spans 13 amino acids. With 4 bases clipped from V and 6 bases from J, the junction kept 4 bases outside the gene matches. This TCR came from a man between 65 and 79 years old with active or convalescent COVID-19. V usage is TRBV4-2 and J usage is TRBJ1-2; 8 bases fit TRBD1. The material sequenced was peripheral blood. As DNA, the CDR3 is TGTGCCAGCAGCCCGCGGACAGGGAATGGCTACACCTTC. It is translated as CASSPRTGNGYTF.